These 6 T cell receptor beta chains were all obtained from the same sample, sequenced in a study of blood T cells in healthy people across ages (dated by TCRdb to the mid-2010s). The library was built by means of 5' RACE. Sequencing took place on an Illumina HiSeq 2500. The second PCR ran for roughly 6 to 11 cycles and used a J-beta primer mix along with a sample-barcoded 5' primer. TCRdb redid the processing of the public reads, applying fastp at Q25 and MiXCR, and retained in-frame beta chains. Each CDR3 protein appears once, grouped with its most common genes and DNA. This sample comprises 700,000 to 1,000,000 distinct CDR3 sequences, around 45% of them detected only once. The ten most abundant clones make up around 21% of the sample. The sample taken for sequencing was blood. The receptors derive from a man in his 60s in good health.

The CDR3 here is CASSLAVRTDEQYF. CDR3 in DNA: TGTGCCAGCAGCTTGGCTGTTAGGACCGATGAGCAGTACTTC. The gene calls are TRBV5-5 and TRBJ2-7; D remains ambiguous. V was trimmed by 0 bases and J by 7 bases, leaving 14 bases between them. CDR3 length: 14 amino acids. Germline CDR1 SGHKS, CDR2 YYEKEE (reference sequence). The full variable domain, in which reference TRBV5-5 and TRBJ2-7 provide the parts outside the CDR3, is DAGVTQSPTHLIKTRGQQVTLRCSPISGHKSVSWYQQVLGQGPQFIFQYYEKEERGRGNFPDRFSARQFPNYSSELNVNALLLGDSALYLCASSLAVRTDEQYFGPGTRLTVT.

The CDR3 sequence is CASSPAGRGTQYF. The CDR3 nucleotides are TGTGCCAGCAGCCCCGCAGGCAGGGGGACCCAGTACTTC. The gene calls are TRBV5-6 and TRBJ2-7; perhaps TRBD1 as D (6 bases). The DNA end lines up better with TRBJ2-5; the J call may be wrong. This CDR3 is built from 13 residues. Germline V lookup: CDR1 SGHDT, CDR2 YYEEEE.

The sample holds a few counts of this clonotype. The chain uses TRBV27 and TRBJ2-5; TRBD2 might be the D (5 bases). The CDR3 totals 16 residues. V shed 7 bases and J shed 1 base, with 19 bases lying between them. CDR1 is MNHEY, CDR2 SMNVEV, per germline (reference sequence). The CDR3 DNA reads TGTGCCAGCATGGAGTTTCCGGGGAAACCCCAAGAGACCCAGTACTTC. This sequence encodes CASMEFPGKPQETQYF.

This clonotype was seen a handful of times. The chain couples TRBV6-2 or TRBV6-3 to TRBJ2-5; 8 bases match TRBD1. This CDR3 contains 12 residues. Unmatched junction bases numbered 4, after V lost 10 bases and J lost 3 bases. In germline, CDR1 is MNHEY, CDR2 SVGEGT. Written as DNA, the CDR3 is TGTGCCACAGAGGGACAGGAAGAGACCCAGTACTTC. Translation: CATEGQEETQYF.

This clonotype was seen a few times. The V gene is TRBV15, the J gene TRBJ1-4; 9 nucleotides match TRBD1. Germline CDR1 reads LNHNV; CDR2 reads YYDKDF (reference sequence). The V segment lost 4 bases and the J segment 8 bases; nucleotides outside the gene matches: 11. There are 16 residues in the CDR3. This CDR3 is CATSKSWDRVSEKLFF. CDR3 nucleotides: TGTGCCACCAGCAAAAGCTGGGACAGGGTTTCGGAAAAACTGTTTTTT. Supplemented by reference TRBV15 and TRBJ1-4, the full variable domain reads DAMVIQNPRYQVTQFGKPVTLSCSQTLNHNVMYWYQQKSSQAPKLLFHYYDKDFNNEADTPDNFQSRRPNTSFCFLDIRSPGLGDTAMYLCATSKSWDRVSEKLFFGSGTQLSVL.

CDR3 nucleotides: TGCGCCAGCAGCCAAGAAGAGACCGGGTCGGGAGATTCACCCCTCCACTTT. Its protein product is CASSQEETGSGDSPLHF. The rearrangement joins TRBV4-1 to TRBJ1-6, with D unclear. Germline V gene sequence: CDR1 MGHRA, CDR2 YSYEKL. This CDR3 spans 17 amino acids. Trimming stripped 0 bases from V and 8 bases from J, with 17 bases between.